The rows below give T cell receptor beta chains drawn from one sample of a study of blood T cell repertoires in COVID-19. Sequenced by immunoSEQ multiplex PCR; TCRdb stores in-frame clones only, minus some. The data hold about 250,000 clones, with around 83% observed a single time. Sequenced sample: peripheral blood. All receptors derive from a man aged 80 or over with acute or convalescent COVID-19. Each CDR3 is given with its conserved first and last residue. A D gene is named only where the DNA matches it firmly. The size field is filled for only some rows; it gives once, few, many or a size class.

J gene: TRBJ2-6; clone size: -; D gene: -; V gene: TRBV24-1; CDR3 protein: CATSDPGQPGANVLTF; CDR3 DNA: TGTGCCACCAGTGACCCTGGACAACCTGGGGCCAACGTCCTGACTTTC
J gene: TRBJ2-7; clone size: -; D gene: -; V gene: TRBV5-4; CDR3 protein: CASSSWTAYEQYF; CDR3 DNA: TGTGCCAGCAGCTCCTGGACAGCCTACGAGCAGTACTTC
J gene: TRBJ1-5; clone size: -; D gene: -; V gene: TRBV6-1; CDR3 protein: CASSEARMWGDQPQHF; CDR3 DNA: TGTGCCAGCAGTGAAGCGCGGATGTGGGGGGATCAGCCCCAGCATTTT
J gene: TRBJ2-2; clone size: -; D gene: TRBD1; V gene: TRBV18; CDR3 protein: CASSKGDRGIVGELFF; CDR3 DNA: TGTGCCAGCTCGAAGGGGGACAGGGGAATCGTCGGGGAGCTGTTTTTT
J gene: TRBJ2-2; clone size: -; D gene: TRBD1; V gene: TRBV19; CDR3 protein: CASSTGQGAGELFF; CDR3 DNA: TGTGCCAGTAGTACGGGACAGGGAGCCGGGGAGCTGTTTTTT
J gene: TRBJ2-1; clone size: -; D gene: TRBD2; V gene: TRBV18; CDR3 protein: CASSRLAPLAHNEQFF; CDR3 DNA: TGTGCCAGCTCCCGACTAGCACCTCTAGCCCACAATGAGCAGTTCTTC
J gene: TRBJ2-5; clone size: -; D gene: TRBD2; V gene: TRBV6-5; CDR3 protein: CASRPGTSGRQTQYF; CDR3 DNA: TGTGCCAGCAGACCCGGGACTAGCGGGAGGCAGACCCAGTACTTC
J gene: TRBJ1-4; clone size: -; D gene: -; V gene: TRBV5-1; CDR3 protein: CASSFNRLENEKLFF; CDR3 DNA: TGCGCCAGCAGCTTCAACAGGTTGGAAAATGAAAAACTGTTTTTT
J gene: TRBJ1-4; clone size: many; D gene: -; V gene: TRBV19; CDR3 protein: CASSTRQFLFF; CDR3 DNA: TGTGCCAGTAGTACAAGACAGTTCCTGTTTTTT
J gene: TRBJ1-1; clone size: few; D gene: -; V gene: TRBV6-5; CDR3 protein: CASSPRFAEAFF; CDR3 DNA: TGTGCCAGCAGCCCCAGGTTTGCTGAAGCTTTCTTT
J gene: TRBJ2-5; clone size: once; D gene: -; V gene: TRBV9; CDR3 protein: CASSVGPSETQYF; CDR3 DNA: TGTGCCAGCAGCGTAGGGCCCTCGGAGACCCAGTACTTC
J gene: TRBJ2-1; clone size: -; D gene: TRBD1; V gene: TRBV5-1; CDR3 protein: CASRQGAGKYNEQFF; CDR3 DNA: TGCGCCAGCAGGCAGGGGGCGGGAAAATACAATGAGCAGTTCTTC
J gene: TRBJ1-5; clone size: -; D gene: -; V gene: TRBV19; CDR3 protein: CASSIPGERQPQHF; CDR3 DNA: TGTGCCAGTAGTATCCCCGGGGAGCGGCAGCCCCAGCATTTT
J gene: TRBJ1-4; clone size: -; D gene: -; V gene: TRBV18; CDR3 protein: CASSPQGANEKLFF; CDR3 DNA: TGTGCCAGCTCACCACAGGGGGCTAATGAAAAACTGTTTTTT
J gene: TRBJ2-1; clone size: -; D gene: TRBD2; V gene: TRBV2; CDR3 protein: CASSDRLAGGSEQFF; CDR3 DNA: TGTGCCAGCAGTGATCGACTAGCGGGAGGCTCTGAGCAGTTCTTC
J gene: TRBJ2-1; clone size: -; D gene: TRBD1; V gene: TRBV29-1; CDR3 protein: CSVPGQHYNEQFF; CDR3 DNA: TGCAGCGTCCCGGGACAGCACTACAATGAGCAGTTCTTC
J gene: TRBJ2-1; clone size: -; D gene: -; V gene: TRBV7-8; CDR3 protein: CASSLAILAGAYNEQFF; CDR3 DNA: TGTGCCAGCAGCTTAGCGATCTTAGCCGGGGCCTACAATGAGCAGTTCTTC
J gene: TRBJ1-1; clone size: -; D gene: -; V gene: TRBV11-2; CDR3 protein: CASSLAREVGEAFF; CDR3 DNA: TGTGCCAGCAGCTTAGCAAGGGAGGTGGGTGAAGCTTTCTTT
J gene: TRBJ2-2; clone size: -; D gene: TRBD1; V gene: TRBV19; CDR3 protein: CASSSFGTGNTGELFF; CDR3 DNA: TGTGCCAGTAGCTCATTTGGGACAGGGAACACCGGGGAGCTGTTTTTT
J gene: TRBJ1-3; clone size: -; D gene: -; V gene: TRBV24-1; CDR3 protein: CATSDLACGPLSGNTIYF; CDR3 DNA: TGTGCCACCAGTGATTTGGCTTGTGGCCCTCTCTCTGGAAACACCATATATTTT
J gene: TRBJ2-7; clone size: few; D gene: -; V gene: TRBV4-1; CDR3 protein: CASSQAGTRSSYEQYF; CDR3 DNA: TGCGCCAGCAGCCAAGCTGGGACACGGAGCTCCTACGAGCAGTACTTC
J gene: TRBJ2-7; clone size: many; D gene: -; V gene: TRBV13; CDR3 protein: CASSQRGTSSQYF; CDR3 DNA: TGTGCCAGCAGCCAACGGGGTACATCGTCGCAGTACTTC
J gene: TRBJ2-7; clone size: once; D gene: -; V gene: TRBV27; CDR3 protein: CASSLKIGGQGPYEQYF; CDR3 DNA: TGTGCCAGCAGTCTAAAGATCGGGGGGCAGGGTCCCTACGAGCAGTACTTC
J gene: TRBJ2-1; clone size: -; D gene: -; V gene: TRBV11-2; CDR3 protein: CASSPAGSRNEQFF; CDR3 DNA: TGTGCCAGCAGCCCCGCGGGGTCGAGGAATGAGCAGTTCTTC
J gene: TRBJ2-2; clone size: few; D gene: -; V gene: TRBV7-3; CDR3 protein: CASSSRTLGVGELFF; CDR3 DNA: TGTGCCAGCAGCTCGCGGACCTTAGGGGTCGGGGAGCTGTTTTTT
J gene: TRBJ2-3; clone size: -; D gene: TRBD2; V gene: TRBV30; CDR3 protein: CAWSSRDYHF; CDR3 DNA: TGTGCCTGGAGTAGCCGGGACTACCATTTT
J gene: TRBJ2-1; clone size: -; D gene: TRBD2; V gene: TRBV19; CDR3 protein: CASSIDPSGSKFF; CDR3 DNA: TGTGCCAGTAGTATAGATCCCAGCGGGAGTAAGTTCTTC
J gene: TRBJ1-4; clone size: -; D gene: -; V gene: TRBV5-4; CDR3 protein: CASSLGVGSGEKLFF; CDR3 DNA: TGTGCCAGCAGCTTGGGTGTAGGATCAGGTGAAAAACTGTTTTTT
J gene: TRBJ1-1; clone size: few; D gene: -; V gene: TRBV28; CDR3 protein: CASRTNRVRRMNTEAFF; CDR3 DNA: TGTGCCAGCAGAACGAACAGGGTCCGAAGAATGAACACTGAAGCTTTCTTT
J gene: TRBJ1-5; clone size: -; D gene: TRBD1; V gene: TRBV19; CDR3 protein: CASSITRTGGVQPQHF; CDR3 DNA: TGTGCCAGTAGTATAACCCGGACAGGGGGCGTTCAGCCCCAGCATTTT
J gene: TRBJ2-2; clone size: -; D gene: -; V gene: TRBV6-2/TRBV6-3; CDR3 protein: CASSTGLMTGELFF; CDR3 DNA: TGTGCCAGCAGTACAGGGTTAATGACCGGGGAGCTGTTTTTT
J gene: TRBJ1-5; clone size: -; D gene: -; V gene: TRBV5-1; CDR3 protein: CASSLASLYRDYNQPQHF; CDR3 DNA: TGCGCCAGCAGCTTGGCCTCACTGTACAGGGACTACAATCAGCCCCAGCATTTT
J gene: TRBJ2-5; clone size: -; D gene: -; V gene: TRBV6-2/TRBV6-3; CDR3 protein: CASSARTITRETQYF; CDR3 DNA: TGTGCCAGCAGTGCCCGGACAATAACCAGGGAGACCCAGTACTTC
J gene: TRBJ1-2; clone size: -; D gene: -; V gene: TRBV20-1; CDR3 protein: CSASGGQSSNYGYTF; CDR3 DNA: TGCAGTGCTAGTGGAGGACAGAGCTCTAACTATGGCTACACCTTC
J gene: TRBJ2-5; clone size: -; D gene: TRBD1; V gene: TRBV7-2; CDR3 protein: CASSGHRGIGETQYF; CDR3 DNA: TGTGCCAGCAGCGGCCACAGGGGTATAGGGGAGACCCAGTACTTC
J gene: TRBJ2-1; clone size: once; D gene: TRBD1; V gene: TRBV11-3; CDR3 protein: CASSWGQGSYNEQFF; CDR3 DNA: TGTGCCAGCAGCTGGGGACAGGGATCCTACAATGAGCAGTTCTTC
J gene: TRBJ1-6; clone size: -; D gene: TRBD1; V gene: TRBV10-3; CDR3 protein: CAISESGQGGSPLHF; CDR3 DNA: TGTGCCATCAGTGAGTCGGGACAGGGGGGTTCACCCCTCCACTTT
J gene: TRBJ2-5; clone size: -; D gene: -; V gene: TRBV24-1; CDR3 protein: CATSSGRSYSQETQYF; CDR3 DNA: TGTGCCACCAGTAGCGGTCGCAGCTACTCCCAAGAGACCCAGTACTTC
J gene: TRBJ2-2; clone size: -; D gene: TRBD1; V gene: TRBV2; CDR3 protein: CASAKGRDRANTGELFF; CDR3 DNA: TGTGCCAGTGCGAAAGGTAGAGACAGGGCGAACACCGGGGAGCTGTTTTTT
J gene: TRBJ1-5; clone size: few; D gene: TRBD1; V gene: TRBV2; CDR3 protein: CASSPGQEQHF; CDR3 DNA: TGTGCCAGCAGTCCAGGACAGGAGCAGCATTTT